Listed below are T cell receptor beta chains from one sample, sequenced in a study of blood T cell repertoires in COVID-19. Using immunoSEQ multiplex PCR, the repertoire was profiled, and TCRdb retains in-frame clones only, with some absent. The repertoire has about 110,000 clones, almost 90% of them found once; the top ten carry about 1%. The sequencing sample was made of peripheral blood. The receptors were gathered from a woman aged 50 to 65 with active or convalescent COVID-19. Both conserved end residues are trimmed from each CDR3. The D gene is left open where the match is weak. Clone size, where shown, is once, few, many, or a class for clones that have expanded.

clone_size	v_call	j_call	d_call	cdr3_aa
NA	TRBV27	TRBJ2-1	TRBD2	ASSLFGTSFSNEQF
NA	TRBV5-1	TRBJ2-1	NA	ASSYPDIYNEQF
NA	TRBV20-1	TRBJ2-5	NA	SASPLGLGETQY
NA	TRBV27	TRBJ1-6	NA	ASSPFSGNYNSPLH
NA	TRBV3-1/TRBV3-2	TRBJ2-7	TRBD1	ASREDRGKYEQY
NA	TRBV5-8	TRBJ1-2	NA	ASSFDRHYGYT
NA	TRBV5-1	TRBJ2-1	NA	ASSLVLNYNEQF
once	TRBV9	TRBJ2-3	NA	ASSVIPGSADTQY
NA	TRBV18	TRBJ1-2	TRBD1	ASSPTGQGEGYT
NA	TRBV2	TRBJ1-1	NA	ASSVRGSNTEAF
NA	TRBV20-1	TRBJ2-7	NA	SATNYEQY
NA	TRBV3-1/TRBV3-2	TRBJ2-5	TRBD1	ASSQVPRDRY
NA	TRBV20-1	TRBJ1-4	TRBD1	SASDRAGGEKLF
once	TRBV19	TRBJ1-2	NA	ASSIPRTEYGYT
NA	TRBV6-1	TRBJ2-1	NA	ASSADSTSYNEQF